This record concerns one T cell receptor beta chain sequence. Its antigen is not identified. The protocol was immunoSEQ multiplex PCR, while the TCRdb copy is restricted to in-frame clones and leaves out a portion. The sample includes fewer than 850,000 clones, approximately 79% of them seen just once. These data come from a study of shared clonotypes between healthy human individuals. Across the whole study: CD8 memory received one plate per donor, CD8 naive two, CD4 memory three and CD4 naive three. The study, taken as a whole, reports: Sorted-subset sequencing was shown by rarefaction to be incomplete despite large depth. In contrast to clonotypes shared by all four donors, non-shared clonotypes had lower generation probabilities.

There are 15 residues in the CDR3. V was clipped by 3 bases and J by 6 bases; unmatched bases: 7. CDR1 is LGHNA, CDR2 YNFKEQ, per germline. Sequenced: memory CD4+ T cells sorted from blood. Subset noted: CD45RA-negative fraction. The genes are TRBV4-2 and TRBJ1-1, with 10 bases fitting TRBD1. The sequence was obtained from a woman aged 25 to 45 in good health. Written as DNA, the CDR3 is TGTGCCAGCAGCCACCGGGACAGGGGCGATTCTGAAGCTTTCTTT. Protein: CASSHRDRGDSEAFF.